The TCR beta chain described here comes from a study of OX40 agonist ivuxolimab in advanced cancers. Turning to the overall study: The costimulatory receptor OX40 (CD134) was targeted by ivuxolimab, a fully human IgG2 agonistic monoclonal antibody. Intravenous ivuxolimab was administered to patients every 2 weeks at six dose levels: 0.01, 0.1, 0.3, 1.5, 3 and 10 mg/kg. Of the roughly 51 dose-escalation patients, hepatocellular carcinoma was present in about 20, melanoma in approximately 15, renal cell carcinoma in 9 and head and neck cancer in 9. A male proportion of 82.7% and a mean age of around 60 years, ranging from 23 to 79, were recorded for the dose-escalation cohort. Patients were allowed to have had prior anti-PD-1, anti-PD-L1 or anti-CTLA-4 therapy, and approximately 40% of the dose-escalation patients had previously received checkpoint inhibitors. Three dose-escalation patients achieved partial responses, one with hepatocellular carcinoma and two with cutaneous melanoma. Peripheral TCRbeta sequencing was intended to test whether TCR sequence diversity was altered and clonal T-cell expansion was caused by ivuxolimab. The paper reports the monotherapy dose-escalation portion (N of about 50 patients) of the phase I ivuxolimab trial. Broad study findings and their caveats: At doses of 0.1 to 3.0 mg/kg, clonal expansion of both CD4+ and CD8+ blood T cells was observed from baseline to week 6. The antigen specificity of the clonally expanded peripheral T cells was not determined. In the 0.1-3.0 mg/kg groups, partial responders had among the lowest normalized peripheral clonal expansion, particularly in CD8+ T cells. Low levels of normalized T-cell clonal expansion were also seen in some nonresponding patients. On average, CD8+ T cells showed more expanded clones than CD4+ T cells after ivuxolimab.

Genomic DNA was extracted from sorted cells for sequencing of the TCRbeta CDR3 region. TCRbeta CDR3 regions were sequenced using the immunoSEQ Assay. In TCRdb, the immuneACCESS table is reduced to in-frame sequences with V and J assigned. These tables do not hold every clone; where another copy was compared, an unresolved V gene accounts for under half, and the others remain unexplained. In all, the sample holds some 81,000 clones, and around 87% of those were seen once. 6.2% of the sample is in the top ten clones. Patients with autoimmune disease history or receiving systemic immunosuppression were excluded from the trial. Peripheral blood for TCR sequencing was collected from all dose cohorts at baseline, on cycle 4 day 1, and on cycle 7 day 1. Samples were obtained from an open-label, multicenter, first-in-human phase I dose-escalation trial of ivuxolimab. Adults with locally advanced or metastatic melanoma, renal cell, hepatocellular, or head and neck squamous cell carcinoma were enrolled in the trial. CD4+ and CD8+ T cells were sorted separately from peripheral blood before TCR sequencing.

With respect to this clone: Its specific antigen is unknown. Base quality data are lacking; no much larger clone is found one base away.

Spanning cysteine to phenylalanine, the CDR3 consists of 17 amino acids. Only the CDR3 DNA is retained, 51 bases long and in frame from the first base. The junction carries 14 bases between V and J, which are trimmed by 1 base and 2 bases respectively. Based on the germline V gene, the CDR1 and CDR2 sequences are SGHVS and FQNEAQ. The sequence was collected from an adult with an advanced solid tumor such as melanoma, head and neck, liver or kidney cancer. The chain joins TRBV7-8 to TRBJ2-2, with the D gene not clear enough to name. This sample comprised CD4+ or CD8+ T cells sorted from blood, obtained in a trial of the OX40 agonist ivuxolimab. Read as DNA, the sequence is TGTGCCAGCAGCTTAGTAGGGCGGTCGGCCAACACCGGGGAGCTGTTTTTT. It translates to CASSLVGRSANTGELFF.